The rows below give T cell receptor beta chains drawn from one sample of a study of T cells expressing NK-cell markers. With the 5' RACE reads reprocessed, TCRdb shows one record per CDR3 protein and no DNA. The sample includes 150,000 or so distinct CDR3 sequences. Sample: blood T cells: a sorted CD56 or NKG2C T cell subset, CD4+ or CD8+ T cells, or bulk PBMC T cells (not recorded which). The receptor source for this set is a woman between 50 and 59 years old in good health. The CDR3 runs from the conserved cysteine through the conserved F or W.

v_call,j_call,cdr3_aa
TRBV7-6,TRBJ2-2,CASSPAGTSGANTGELFF
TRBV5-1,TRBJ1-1,CASSYGRNLVEAFF
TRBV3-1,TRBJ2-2,CASSQDQSSGNANTGELFF
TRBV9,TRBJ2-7,CASSVWDGSYEQYF
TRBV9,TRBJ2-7,CASSGGWESVLDEQYF
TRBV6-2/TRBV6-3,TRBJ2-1,CASSYSTIEQFF
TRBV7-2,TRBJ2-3,CASSLGSGGDTQYF
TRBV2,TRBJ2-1,CASSEGQGRYNEQFF
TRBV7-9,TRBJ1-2,CASTGGEVIANYGYTF
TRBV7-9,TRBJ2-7,CASSLGVREQYF